This note documents a single T cell receptor beta chain sequence. The table lists this clonotype with many counts. Its antigen has not been determined. Qualities for individual bases were not recorded, and no much larger clone is one base off. Any patient with an uncontrolled infection, another autoimmune disease, pregnancy or lactation was excluded. Diagnoses were based on clinical symptoms, serum thyroxine and TRAb, thyroid ultrasound and orbital computed tomography. Total RNA was extracted using Trizol reagent, and RNA quality was assessed on an Agilent 2100 Bioanalyzer. This entry belongs to a study of T cells in Graves' hyperthyroidism and ophthalmopathy (dated by TCRdb to about 2019). For the wider study: To identify TCR V-J signatures that set the groups apart, the researchers used a discovery cohort of about a hundred patients, made up of 40 to 45 with Graves' ophthalmopathy and about 60 with stable Graves' hyperthyroidism. Whether ophthalmopathy could be predicted prospectively was tested in an independent validation cohort made up of roughly 19 hyperthyroidism patients plus 17 patients who later progressed to ophthalmopathy. The roughly 91 discovery patients were randomly split 7:3 into training and test sets. The study also compared thyroid tissue and blood T-cell repertoires from a handful of Graves' hyperthyroidism patients. After blood sampling, hyperthyroidism patients were treated with methimazole at a starting dose of 30 mg daily, and ophthalmopathy patients were treated with high-dose intravenous methylprednisolone. The paper describes TCR Vbeta CDR3 sequencing of 130 to 150 peripheral blood samples, made up of roughly 45 ophthalmopathy patients, over 70 hyperthyroidism patients and 17 progressor patients. Overall study results and their limits: In validation, progression to ophthalmopathy was predicted by the model with almost 71% sensitivity and 72.22% specificity, a median of roughly 6.4 months before onset. Sample size was not statistically predetermined, and blinding of investigators to group allocation was not performed. Most expanded thyroid clonotypes (frequency above 0.001) were also detected in blood, suggesting blood repertoires may reflect thyroid immune responses. Ophthalmopathy was separated from stable hyperthyroidism by a 13 V-J signature model, with approximately 89% sensitivity and about 84% specificity obtained in cross-validation and 80%/75% obtained in testing.

The TCR beta CDR3 regions were amplified from the RNA transcripts. The first round of RT-PCR for the TCR CDR3 was performed with the HTBI primer set and the Qiagen OneStep RT-PCR kit. A second multiplex PCR round built the libraries, followed by size selection and purification. Paired-end sequencing of the libraries was performed with 100 bp reads on an Illumina HiSeq2000. The paper's processing steps were these. SOAPnuke was used to process the raw data, with reads discarded if the reads contained adapters or uncalled bases, had a mean Phred below 15, or lacked an exact constant-primer or identifier match. COPE v1.2.5 was used to merge the high-quality paired reads, and each unique nucleotide sequence was defined as a clonotype. MiTCR v1.1 was used to align the clonotypes against IMGT TRBV, TRBD and TRBJ reference segments. Analysis was restricted to V-J combinations with a frequency above 0.0001, which covered roughly 99% of repertoires. A TCS score was defined as the ratio of F50 (clonal expansion) to E x V (chaos), with BLOSUM62-based TCRdist applied between CDR3 peptides within each V-J. Welch's t-statistics and random forest reduced several hundred V-J features to fewer than 15, which were used in a naive Bayes classifier (R e1071). The similarity between thyroid and blood repertoires was quantified using the Morisita-Horn index. The public reads were reanalyzed by TCRdb: fastp trimming at Q25, MiXCR alignment, in-frame beta chains only. Merged by CDR3 protein, the rows form single entries marked with the most common genes and DNA. These V and J calls rely on TCRdb rather than the paper's analysis. Here the sample has about 570,000 distinct CDR3 sequences; 46% occur a single time. The top ten constitute 19% of the sample.

This receptor was obtained from an adult woman with Graves' disease, either hyperthyroidism or ophthalmopathy (not recorded which). Input material: peripheral blood or thyroid tissue (not recorded which).

DNA sequence: TGTGCCAGCGGACGTGAGGTTCAGCCCCAGCATTTT. The translation is CASGREVQPQHF. The V and J genes are TRBV2 and TRBJ1-5; the D gene assignment is ambiguous. V and J are truncated by 8 bases and 6 bases respectively, leaving an intervening sequence of 11 bases. The germline V gene supplies CDR1 SNHLY and CDR2 FYNNEI. The CDR3, from cysteine to phenylalanine, totals 12 residues. The retained sequence is limited to the CDR3, 36 bases, with the frame set at the first base.